Presented here are 10 T cell receptor beta chains from one specimen sequenced in a study of PD-L1 blockade in urothelial cancer. Noted time point: pretreatment peripheral blood. Data came from immunoSEQ multiplex PCR; TCRdb stores just in-frame clones and leaves some out. The sample holds about 50,000 clones, 75% seen once. The sequences come from PBMCs, collected around atezolizumab (anti-PD-L1) treatment. The receptor source for this set is a man between 65 and 79 years old with urothelial cancer.

This clone has only a few counts. This chain joins TRBV19 and TRBJ1-1, with TRBD1 matching over 7 bases. CDR3 size: 15 residues. The V gene's germline CDR1 is LNHDA and CDR2 SQIVND (reference sequence). With V trimmed by 3 bases and J by 3 bases, 7 bases remained unmatched. CDR3 sequence: CASSIVARGDTEAFF. The CDR3 nucleotides read TGTGCCAGTAGTATCGTGGCCAGGGGGGACACTGAAGCTTTCTTT.

The rearrangement joins TRBV9 to TRBJ2-5; the match to TRBD2 covers 7 bases. The CDR3 spans 15 residues. The V segment lost 3 bases and the J segment 5 bases; nucleotides outside the gene matches: 10. Germline loops: CDR1 SGDLS, CDR2 YYNGEE. The CDR3 nucleotides read TGTGCCAGCAGCGACCGAGCGGGGCCAGGGGAGACCCAGTACTTC. Protein: CASSDRAGPGETQYF.

A few counts support this clone. The chain combines TRBV15 with TRBJ2-1; TRBD2 matches 9 bases. Germline V gene data show CDR1 as LNHNV and CDR2 as YYDKDF (reference sequence). Unmatched junction bases numbered 3, after V lost 0 bases and J lost 6 bases. The CDR3 consists of 15 residues. The CDR3, as DNA: TGTGCCACCAGCAGAGAAAGACTAGCGGTCAATGAGCAGTTCTTC. Its protein product is CATSRERLAVNEQFF.

The chain recombines TRBV7-2 with TRBJ1-1; possible D gene TRBD1, 5 bases. Between the trimmed V and J ends, which lost 7 bases and 4 bases, there was a span of 16 bases. Germline CDR1 reads SGHTA; CDR2 reads FQGNSA. The CDR3 is 14 amino acids. In DNA, the CDR3 is TGTGCCAGCACCACCGGCAGGGTGGGCACTGAAGCTTTCTTT. It encodes CASTTGRVGTEAFF.

This chain links TRBV7-2 with TRBJ2-7; TRBD2 agrees at 8 bases. The CDR3 is 15 residues long. Germline lookup yields CDR1 SGHTA and CDR2 FQGNSA. With 5 bases clipped from V and 0 bases from J, the junction kept 6 bases outside the gene matches. The CDR3 reads CASSKAGAGSYEQYF. The CDR3 DNA reads TGTGCCAGCAGCAAAGCGGGAGCGGGCTCCTACGAGCAGTACTTC. The whole variable domain, filled in from reference TRBV7-2 and TRBJ2-7, reads GAGVSQSPSNKVTEKGKDVELRCDPISGHTALYWYRQSLGQGLEFLIYFQGNSAPDKSGLPSDRFSAERTGGSVSTLTIQRTQQEDSAVYLCASSKAGAGSYEQYFGPGTRLTVT.

J is TRBJ2-1 and V is TRBV7-9; D call uncertain. Germline CDR1 is SEHNR and CDR2 is FQNEAQ (reference sequence). The CDR3 is 12 amino acids. The ends were cut back, 0 bases at V and 9 bases at J, with 6 bases in the middle. CDR3 bases: TGTGCCAGCAGCTTAGCGTCCTCTGAGCAGTTCTTC. Translated: CASSLASSEQFF.

This clone was picked up one time. CDR3 loop: CATRKERTLAAAYEQYF. The CDR3 nucleotides are TGTGCCACCAGAAAGGAGAGGACCTTAGCGGCCGCCTACGAGCAGTACTTC. The chain uses TRBV2 and TRBJ2-7, with a possible D match to TRBD2 (6 bases). This CDR3 spans 17 amino acids. Trimming removed 10 bases at V and 2 bases at J, with 27 bases between. Germline V lookup: CDR1 SNHLY, CDR2 FYNNEI. Looking up the rest from reference TRBV2 and TRBJ2-7 gives the full variable domain: EPEVTQTPSHQVTQMGQEVILRCVPISNHLYFYWYRQILGQKVEFLVSFYNNEISEKSEIFDDQFSVERPDGSNFTLKIRSTKLEDSAMYFCATRKERTLAAAYEQYFGPGTRLTVT.

V gene TRBV11-1 combines with J gene TRBJ2-1, with 9 bases aligning to TRBD2. After removal of 1 base from V and 5 bases from J, the junction contained 9 bases not matched to a gene. This CDR3 spans 17 amino acids. Per germline, CDR1 SGHAT and CDR2 FQDESV (reference sequence). DNA for the CDR3: TGTGCCAGCAGCTTAGAGTGGGCTAGCGGGACAAACAATGAGCAGTTCTTC. Translating gives CASSLEWASGTNNEQFF.

This clone was observed a handful of times. The chain links TRBV7-8 to TRBJ2-5, with TRBD2 matching over 7 bases. The CDR3 is 14 amino acids. With V trimmed by 6 bases and J by 5 bases, 9 bases remained unmatched. Germline V gives CDR1 SGHVS, CDR2 FQNEAQ. The CDR3 region has the DNA TGTGCCAGCAGTTTTGGGAGGGTAGTTGAGACCCAGTACTTC. It translates to CASSFGRVVETQYF.

The gene calls are TRBV28 and TRBJ2-7, with 11 bases lining up with TRBD2. Germline V gene lookup returns CDR1 MDHEN and CDR2 SYDVKM. J was trimmed by 1 base and V by 6 bases; bases with no gene match: 5. CDR3 length: 15 residues. This CDR3 reads CASRLGLAGSYEQYF. The CDR3 coding sequence is TGTGCCAGCAGACTCGGACTAGCGGGTTCCTACGAGCAGTACTTC.